The clone carrying this T cell receptor (beta chain) turned up a few times. Germline loops: CDR1 SNHLY, CDR2 FYNNEI. CDR3 length: 15 amino acids. V shed 6 bases, J shed 4 bases, and the junction held 7 bases outside the gene matches. Deep-level assay runs were performed. Sequenced by immunoSEQ multiplex PCR; TCRdb stores in-frame clones only, minus some. The sample contains roughly 1.5 million clones, 95% to 99% of which appear only once. Only Caucasian adults living in Nashville, Tennessee served as donors. This record comes from a study of shared clonotypes between healthy human individuals. This receptor was taken from a man aged 25-45 years in good health. V usage is TRBV2 and J usage is TRBJ1-5; TRBD1 aligns across 9 bases. Source material: naive CD4+ T cells sorted from blood. Subset in this sample: CD45RA+ positively selected. CDR3 sequence reads: CASRKRDRANQPQHF. In DNA form, the CDR3 reads TGTGCCAGCAGAAAAAGGGACAGGGCTAATCAGCCCCAGCATTTT.